The clone carrying this TCR beta chain was detected once. This sample was included in a study of blood T cell repertoires in COVID-19. In the study overall: The United States, Italy and Spain provided the acute and convalescent COVID-19 samples. T cells, B-cell-depleted T cells, or PBMCs provided the cDNA or gDNA that served as material.

Under the authors' procedure: Cell counts per sample came from amplifying reference gene primers. TCRdb's copy holds only in-frame clones and misses some; the assay was immunoSEQ multiplex PCR. The DNA was the basis for D and trimming; V, J and clone size are from that table. The table includes 250,000 to 350,000 clones, 89% detected once. The CDR3 has 14 amino acids. Trimming stripped 5 bases from V and 3 bases from J, with 13 bases between. Germline values: CDR1 MGHRA, CDR2 YSYEKL. The material sequenced was peripheral blood. This receptor was identified in a woman in her 40s who had recovered from COVID-19. The chain employs TRBV4-1 and TRBJ1-1; tentatively, D is TRBD1 (6 bases). CDR3 region: CASSKQGRDTEAFF. The CDR3 nucleotides read TGCGCCAGCAGCAAACAGGGACGGGACACTGAAGCTTTCTTT.